Below, 13 T cell receptor beta chains from the same sample are listed, as sequenced in a study of shared clonotypes between healthy human individuals. Profiled with immunoSEQ multiplex PCR; TCRdb holds only in-frame clones, not every one. The sample lists about 680,000 clones, 73% occurring once. Sequenced sample: memory CD4+ T cells sorted from blood. Described subset: CD45RA-negative fraction. The source of these receptors is a woman aged 25-40 years in good health.

This clone has only one observation. The chain recombines TRBV9 with TRBJ2-2; 7 bases align to TRBD1. With 9 bases clipped from V and 4 bases from J, the junction kept 6 bases outside the gene matches. CDR3 length equals 13 residues. Germline V gene sequence: CDR1 SGDLS, CDR2 YYNGEE. CDR3 in amino acids: CATRQGSTGELFF. CDR3 in DNA: TGTGCCACCAGACAGGGCTCCACCGGGGAGCTGTTTTTT.

V and J are TRBV5-1 and TRBJ1-4; tentative D call: TRBD1 (6 bases). Trimming stripped 4 bases from V and 5 bases from J, with 15 bases between. Germline V lookup: CDR1 SGHRS, CDR2 YFSETQ. This CDR3 region has 15 residues. CDR3 coding DNA: TGCGCCAGCAGCATCCAACAGGGAGGGAATGAAAAACTGTTTTTT. It yields the protein CASSIQQGGNEKLFF. Combining the CDR3 with reference TRBV5-1 and TRBJ1-4 gives the whole variable domain KAGVTQTPRYLIKTRGQQVTLSCSPISGHRSVSWYQQTPGQGLQFLFEYFSETQRNKGNFPGRFSGRQFSNSRSEMNVSTLELGDSALYLCASSIQQGGNEKLFFGSGTQLSVL.

V and J are TRBV11-3 and TRBJ2-1; the D gene is possibly TRBD2 (6 bases). The V and J ends lost 5 bases and 6 bases respectively, with 17 bases between them. CDR3 length equals 15 residues. Germline-derived CDR1 and CDR2 are SGHNT and YENEEA. CDR3 sequence: CASSHIAAGRNEQFF. The CDR3 region has the DNA TGTGCCAGCAGCCACATCGCGGCGGGACGCAATGAGCAGTTCTTC.

The V and J genes are TRBV6-6 and TRBJ1-1; the D is unclear. The germline CDR1 and CDR2 sequences are MNHNY and SVGAGI (reference sequence). The CDR3 is 14 amino acids. V was trimmed by 3 bases and J by 2 bases, leaving 10 bases between them. CDR3: CASSYKLTNTEAFF. In DNA, the CDR3 is TGTGCCAGCAGTTATAAACTCACCAACACTGAAGCTTTCTTT.

V and J are TRBV6-6 and TRBJ1-4, with TRBD1 matching over 7 bases. V trimming: 6 bases; J trimming: 1 base; junction bases outside the gene matches: 2. This CDR3 region has 14 residues. The V gene's germline CDR1 is MNHNY and CDR2 SVGAGI (reference sequence). The CDR3 nucleotides read TGTGCCAGCAGAGGGACAGTAACTAATGAAAAACTGTTTTTT. Its protein is CASRGTVTNEKLFF.

The chain combines TRBV1 with TRBJ2-5. TRBV1 is flagged as a pseudogene. The CDR3 has 17 residues. As DNA, the CDR3 is TGCACCAGCAGCCTTAAAATGGACCGATGGAGTTCAGAGACCCAGTACTTC. It yields the protein CTSSLKMDRWSSETQYF.

The chain links TRBV15 to TRBJ2-3; D is possibly TRBD1 (8 bases). The CDR3 has 15 residues. Between the trimmed V and J ends, which lost 2 bases and 4 bases, there was a span of 13 bases. Germline CDR1 LNHNV, CDR2 YYDKDF (reference sequence). As DNA, the CDR3 is TGTGCCACCAGCAGAAGCACAGGGGGGGCAGATACGCAGTATTTT. This codes for CATSRSTGGADTQYF.

This clone occurred once. The chain joins TRBV12-5 to TRBJ2-3, with TRBD2 identical over 10 bases. Germline-derived CDR1 and CDR2 are LGHNT and FRNRAP. The CDR3 has 18 amino acids. Trimming at V came to 6 bases and at J to 5 bases, leaving 17 bases not matched to a gene. The CDR3 reads CASGYIPSGRDEGDTQYF. The CDR3 DNA follows: TGTGCTAGTGGGTACATACCGAGCGGGAGGGATGAAGGAGATACGCAGTATTTT.

The chain uses TRBV6-6 and TRBJ1-4; D call uncertain. The CDR3 contains 11 residues. The germline V gene has CDR1 MNHNY and CDR2 SVGAGI (reference sequence). Between the trimmed V and J ends, which lost 10 bases and 5 bases, there was a span of 8 bases. DNA of the CDR3: TGTGCCACCTGGGAAAATGAAAAACTGTTTTTT. This encodes CATWENEKLFF.

The rearrangement joins TRBV27 to TRBJ2-7; possibly TRBD1 or TRBD2 for D (5 bases each). CDR1 MNHEY and CDR2 SMNVEV come from the germline V gene (reference sequence). The CDR3 spans 14 residues. Trimming took off 10 bases at V and 2 bases at J, with 18 bases between the two ends. The CDR3 reads CATRSWGRPYEQYF. In nucleotides, the CDR3 is TGTGCCACCCGAAGTTGGGGACGTCCCTACGAGCAGTACTTC.

There are many counts of this clone. The chain employs TRBV6-5 and TRBJ2-7; D call uncertain. The V and J ends lost 11 bases and 1 base respectively, with 18 bases between them. The CDR3 is 14 amino acids. Germline assignment: CDR1 MNHEY and CDR2 SVGAGI. This chain's CDR3 is CASAVGANSYEQYF. The DNA of the CDR3 is TGTGCCTCAGCAGTTGGAGCCAATTCCTACGAGCAGTACTTC.

In this sample, this clone turned up a few times. This chain links TRBV15 with TRBJ2-7; 9 nucleotides line up with TRBD1. V dropped 0 bases and J dropped 3; count of bases not matched to a gene: 3. This CDR3 is built from 15 residues. The germline V gene has CDR1 LNHNV and CDR2 YYDKDF (reference sequence). Here the CDR3 reads CATSREQGANYEQYF. Here the CDR3 DNA reads TGTGCCACCAGCAGAGAACAGGGGGCAAACTACGAGCAGTACTTC.

This chain joins TRBV30 and TRBJ2-5; D may match TRBD1 or TRBD2 (5 bases each). The CDR3 consists of 16 residues. V lost 0 bases to trimming and J lost 5 bases, with 19 bases between them. Germline V gives CDR1 GTSNPN, CDR2 SVGIG (reference sequence). DNA of the CDR3: TGTGCCTGGAGTGTATTGGGGACGCCCTCGGGGGAGACCCAGTACTTC. The encoded protein is CAWSVLGTPSGETQYF.